This TCR beta chain was profiled in a study of post-analysis software for immune sequencing data (dated by TCRdb to about 2015). Regarding the complete study: Disease courses on record covered relapsing-remitting, secondary progressive and progressive-relapsing multiple sclerosis, though some patients had no subtype annotation. The patient repertoires were compared against more than 10 previously published healthy control repertoires obtained from donors aged 6 to 25 years. A subset of samples was prepared in parallel using single-end sample barcoding, then pooled and co-amplified after Illumina adapter ligation. Summary of the overall study and its limitations: The control group was slightly older than the multiple sclerosis patient group. Direct clustering with F measure showed strong co-clustering of samples prepared in the same batch, prompting a batch-effect correction. Patients showed significantly higher frequencies than controls for roughly 5 TRBV segments, among them TRBV5-6, TRBV5-1 and TRBV20-1. Normalized Chao1 diversity was significantly lower in multiple sclerosis patients than controls, suggesting substantial peripheral T-cell clonal expansion.

This clonotype was recorded many times. Its specific antigen is unknown. It has no much larger one-base neighbor in the sample; base qualities were not kept. A distance of 14 bases separates the germline ends of V and J, which lose 2 bases and 0 bases respectively. From its cysteine to its phenylalanine, the CDR3 spans 16 amino acids. The read is trimmed to its CDR3 DNA, 48 bases read in frame from base 1. The CDR1 and CDR2 encoded by the germline V gene are SGHTA and FQGNSA. Library preparation was by PCR. TCRdb shows the sequencer as Illumina HiSeq 2500. To reduce PCR and sequencing biases, unique molecular identifiers were incorporated into the TCR beta cDNA libraries. Per 1 to 10 million input T cells, approximately 500,000 cDNA molecules were obtained, such that each molecule approximated one T cell. Patient libraries were prepared and sequenced with the same protocol used for the earlier healthy control dataset. Samples belonging to the same batch were prepared together, multiplexed and sequenced on a shared HiSeq lane. As for the authors' bioinformatics: Raw barcoded reads were processed with MIGEC, discarding single-read molecular identifier groups before consensus assembly and CDR3 extraction. VDJtools was used for post-analysis of the clonotype tables, and diversity was normalized by down-sampling every dataset to the size of the smallest sample. Repertoire overlap clustering matched CDR3 amino acid but not nucleotide sequences to correct batch-related cross-sample contamination. Through fastp at Q25 and MiXCR, TCRdb rebuilt clones from the public reads, retaining in-frame beta chains. Here each entry gathers all rows of one CDR3 protein and keeps the most common genes and DNA. TCRdb, not the original authors, processed these V and J calls. For this sample there are roughly 540,000 distinct CDR3 sequences; less than 40% appear just once. The ten largest clones represent under 7% of the sample.

To demonstrate the VDJtools post-analysis software, the study profiled TCR beta repertoires from the peripheral blood of around 13 young patients with multiple sclerosis. The multiple sclerosis patients were children and adolescents ranging in age from about 6 to 16 years. In this chain, TRBV7-2 is recombined with TRBJ2-7; there is no confident call for the D gene. Sequenced sample: blood. The sequence was collected from a girl younger than 18 with multiple sclerosis. The nucleotide sequence is given as TGTGCCAGCAGCTTAAGCCGGACCAGCAGCTCCTACGAGCAGTACTTC. This codes for CASSLSRTSSSYEQYF.